Listed below are T cell receptor beta chains from one sample, sequenced in a study of CDR3 diversity in severe acne. Using its own MiXCR run on the PCR reads, TCRdb lists one record per CDR3 protein. Of tens of thousands of distinct CDR3 sequences in the sample, approximately 51% are singletons; the top ten hold roughly an eighth. Sample: blood. All receptors come from a male donor in good health, without acne. CDR3s include the opening cysteine and the closing phenylalanine or tryptophan. The order of the fields is V gene, J gene, clone size, D gene, CDR3 protein, CDR3 DNA. D genes are given only for firm matches. The size field is filled for only some rows; it gives once, few, many or a size class.

>TRBV7-9|TRBJ2-7|-|TRBD1
CASSGGTGVAYEQYF
TGTGCCAGCAGCGGGGGGACAGGGGTTGCCTACGAGCAGTACTTC
>TRBV27|TRBJ2-1|many|TRBD1
CASRGTAYNEQFF
TGTGCCAGCAGGGGGACAGCCTACAATGAGCAGTTCTTC
>TRBV5-6|TRBJ2-7|-|-
CASSFYICSATPLDEPYF
-
>TRBV10-3|TRBJ2-3|-|-
CAISESRPEGTTDTQYF
TGTGCCATCAGTGAGTCCCGACCCGAGGGGACCACAGATACGCAGTATTTT
>TRBV7-8|TRBJ2-7|-|-
CASSLVSRGRPYEQYF
TGTGCCAGCAGCTTAGTCTCCCGGGGGCGGCCCTACGAGCAGTACTTC
>TRBV5-1|TRBJ1-5|many|-
CASSLEQGARSEKLFFGSGTQHF
-
>TRBV5-8|TRBJ2-1|many|-
CASSLSSGASFTEQFF
TGTGCCAGCAGCTTGTCGTCGGGAGCCTCCTTCACGGAGCAGTTCTTC
>TRBV6-1|TRBJ1-2|-|-
CASGEGNNYGYTF
TGTGCCAGCGGGGAGGGCAACAACTATGGCTACACCTTC
>TRBV5-1|TRBJ1-1|-|TRBD1
CASSLAGQGKAFF
TGTGCCAGCAGCTTGGCGGGACAGGGGAAAGCTTTCTTT
>TRBV25-1|TRBJ1-5|-|-
CASSVAGAEPQHF
TGTGCCAGCTCGGTAGCAGGTGCGGAGCCCCAGCATTTT
>TRBV7-3|TRBJ2-7|once|-
CASSFYICSATPTEKYEQHF
-
>TRBV10-3|TRBJ1-2|few|-
CAIRPDSYGYTF
TGTGCCATCAGACCGGACAGCTATGGCTACACCTTC
>TRBV6-1|TRBJ2-1|many|-
CASRGRQSSYNEQFF
TGTGCCAGCCGGGGAAGGCAGAGCTCCTACAATGAGCAGTTCTTC
>TRBV9|TRBJ2-2|many|TRBD2
CASSVEASGGNTGELFF
TGTGCCAGCAGCGTGGAGGCTAGCGGGGGAAATACCGGGGAGCTGTTTTTT
>TRBV25-1|TRBJ1-5|few|-
CASSSSQGYNQPQHF
TGTGCCAGTTCCTCTTCTCAGGGATACAATCAGCCCCAGCATTTT
>TRBV20-1|TRBJ1-1|medium-sized|-
CSARQNTEAFF
TGCAGTGCTAGGCAGAACACTGAAGCTTTCTTT
>TRBV5-5|TRBJ1-6|many|TRBD1
CASRLRDRGQNNSPLHF
TGTGCCAGCAGACTCCGGGACAGGGGACAGAATAATTCACCCCTCCACTTT
>TRBV10-1|TRBJ2-5|many|TRBD2
CASSESLGLAAGTQYF
TGCGCCAGCAGTGAGTCCTTGGGACTAGCAGCTGGGACCCAGTACTTC
>TRBV5-8|TRBJ2-5|many|TRBD2
CASSLGLAGGGETQYF
TGTGCCAGCAGCTTAGGACTAGCGGGGGGCGGGGAGACCCAGTACTTC
>TRBV24-1|TRBJ2-1|medium-sized|TRBD1
CATSDRTGGRYNEQFF
TGTGCCACCAGTGACCGGACAGGGGGTAGGTACAATGAGCAGTTCTTC
>TRBV20-1|TRBJ2-7|-|TRBD2
CSARDHEGLCSYEQYF
TGCAGTGCTAGAGATCATGAGGGACTATGCTCCTACGAGCAGTACTTC
>TRBV5-5|TRBJ2-5|-|-
CASSLNTGLSQETQYF
TGTGCCAGCAGCTTGAATACAGGGCTCTCCCAAGAGACCCAGTACTTC
>TRBV24-1|TRBJ1-2|-|-
CTTSLTENYGYTF
TGTACCACCAGTTTGACAGAGAACTATGGCTACACCTTC
>TRBV7-9|TRBJ1-2|many|-
CASSLGEGEYGYTF
TGTGCCAGCAGCTTAGGGGAGGGGGAGTATGGCTACACCTTC
>TRBV20-1|TRBJ1-2|-|TRBD1
CSAVATGTGFYGYTF
TGCAGTGCTGTTGCGACCGGGACAGGATTCTATGGCTACACCTTC
>TRBV5-1|TRBJ2-1|-|-
CASRGIANPNEQFF
TGCGCCAGCAGGGGCATCGCAAACCCCAATGAGCAGTTCTTC
>TRBV19|TRBJ1-5|many|-
CASSIEFGVGSNQPQHF
TGTGCCAGTAGTATAGAATTTGGGGTAGGTAGCAATCAGCCCCAGCATTTT
>TRBV6-1|TRBJ1-5|many|TRBD1
CASSEIGQGAEPQHF
TGTGCCAGCAGTGAAATAGGACAGGGGGCTGAGCCCCAGCATTTT
>TRBV29-1|TRBJ2-7|-|TRBD2
CSVEEAGGLAGVFYEQYF
TGCAGCGTTGAAGAGGCAGGGGGGCTAGCGGGAGTCTTCTACGAGCAGTACTTC
>TRBV2|TRBJ2-3|-|-
CAGGGAGSSVDTQYF
TGTGCCGGGGGGGGGGCGGGGTCGTCGGTGGATACGCAGTATTTT
>TRBV25-1|TRBJ2-3|many|-
CASSESYRVEDTQYF
TGTGCCAGCAGTGAATCCTACAGGGTAGAAGATACGCAGTATTTT
>TRBV6-6|TRBJ1-3|-|-
CASSIHLNPGNTIYF
TGTGCCAGCAGTATACACCTTAACCCTGGAAACACCATATATTTT
>TRBV20-1|TRBJ1-2|medium-sized|-
CSATRQGLYGYTF
TGCAGTGCCACAAGGCAGGGATTGTATGGCTACACCTTC
>TRBV5-1|TRBJ2-7|-|-
CASSSLGLYGQYF
TGCGCCAGCAGTTCCCTAGGCCTCTACGGGCAGTACTTC
>TRBV7-9|TRBJ2-7|few|TRBD2
CASSSLAGVNEQYF
TGTGCCAGCAGCTCTCTAGCGGGAGTTAACGAGCAGTACTTC
>TRBV5-1|TRBJ1-2|-|-
CASSLAGSPHGYTF
TGCGCCAGCAGCTTGGCCGGGAGCCCTCATGGCTACACCTTC
>TRBV9|TRBJ2-2|-|TRBD2
CASSVGLAGRGELFF
TGTGCCAGCAGCGTAGGATTAGCGGGGCGAGGGGAGCTGTTTTTT
>TRBV12-3/TRBV12-4|TRBJ2-6|-|-
CASSLEDAEAF
TGTGCCAGCAGTTTAGAGGACGCTGAAGCTTTC
>TRBV5-5|TRBJ2-7|-|TRBD2
CASSTAGGAGYEQYF
TGTGCCAGCAGCACCGCGGGGGGGGCAGGCTACGAGCAGTACTTC
>TRBV5-1|TRBJ2-3|many|TRBD2
CASSGGTSGRAFDTQYF
TGCGCCAGCAGCGGCGGGACTAGCGGGAGGGCGTTTGATACGCAGTATTTT
>TRBV20-1|TRBJ2-7|once|TRBD2
CSARLAATPYEQYF
TGCAGTGCTAGACTAGCGGCAACTCCCTACGAGCAGTACTTC
>TRBV5-1|TRBJ2-1|-|-
CASSLIAGRSNEQFF
TGCGCCAGCAGCTTGATTGCGGGCAGGTCCAATGAGCAGTTCTTC
>TRBV5-1|TRBJ2-1|-|TRBD2
CASSYGTSGRTSPFF
TGCGCCAGCAGCTACGGGACTAGCGGGAGGACCTCCCCGTTCTTC
>TRBV6-1|TRBJ2-5|-|TRBD1
CASSEWGQEETQYF
TGTGCCAGCAGTGAATGGGGACAGGAAGAGACCCAGTACTTC
>TRBV11-3|TRBJ1-1|-|-
CASAGGATEAFF
TGTGCCAGCGCCGGGGGGGCAACTGAAGCTTTCTTT
>TRBV7-6|TRBJ2-7|-|TRBD2
CASSSGTSGRAYEQYF
TGTGCCAGCAGCTCGGGGACTAGCGGGAGGGCCTACGAGCAGTACTTC
>TRBV30|TRBJ2-2|many|-
CAWNPGELFF
TGTGCCTGGAACCCCGGGGAGCTGTTTTTT
>TRBV5-1|TRBJ2-7|few|TRBD1
CASSEPTGYEQYF
TGCGCCAGCAGCGAACCGACAGGGTACGAGCAGTACTTC
>TRBV7-9|TRBJ2-7|-|TRBD2
CASGPPGLASEQYF
TGTGCCAGCGGACCTCCGGGACTAGCATCCGAGCAGTACTTC
>TRBV11-2|TRBJ1-1|-|TRBD1
CARPEVLLVGFGQGRRTEAFF
TGTGCCCGGCCCGAAGTACTGCTCGTCGGCTTCGGACAGGGGCGAAGGACTGAAGCTTTCTTT
>TRBV9|TRBJ1-4|-|-
CASSRPREKLFF
TGTGCCAGCAGCCGGCCGCGTGAAAAACTGTTTTTT
>TRBV2|TRBJ1-6|-|-
CASSQQDWGSPLHF
TGTGCCAGCAGTCAACAGGACTGGGGTTCACCCCTCCACTTT